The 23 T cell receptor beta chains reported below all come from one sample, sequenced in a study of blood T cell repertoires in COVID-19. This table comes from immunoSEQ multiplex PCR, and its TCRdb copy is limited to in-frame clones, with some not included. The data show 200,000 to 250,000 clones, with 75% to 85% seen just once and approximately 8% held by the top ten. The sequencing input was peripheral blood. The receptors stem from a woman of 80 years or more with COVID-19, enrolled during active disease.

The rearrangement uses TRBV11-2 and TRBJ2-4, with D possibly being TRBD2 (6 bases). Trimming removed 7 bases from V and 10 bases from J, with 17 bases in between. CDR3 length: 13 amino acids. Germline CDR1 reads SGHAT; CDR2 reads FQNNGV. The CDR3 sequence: CASTRPGLGIQYF. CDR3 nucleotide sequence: TGTGCCAGCACCCGACCGGGACTCGGTATTCAGTACTTC. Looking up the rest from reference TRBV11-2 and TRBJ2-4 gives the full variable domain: EAGVAQSPRYKIIEKRQSVAFWCNPISGHATLYWYQQILGQGPKLLIQFQNNGVVDDSQLPKDRFSAERLKGVDSTLKIQPAKLEDSAVYLCASTRPGLGIQYFGAGTRLSVL.

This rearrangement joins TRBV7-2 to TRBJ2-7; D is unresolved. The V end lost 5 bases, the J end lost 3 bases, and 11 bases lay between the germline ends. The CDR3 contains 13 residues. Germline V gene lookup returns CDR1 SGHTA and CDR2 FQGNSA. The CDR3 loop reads CASSPRQLYEQYF. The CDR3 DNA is TGTGCCAGCAGCCCACGACAACTCTACGAGCAGTACTTC.

CDR3: CATSREAYGYTF. As DNA, the CDR3 is TGTGCCACCAGCAGAGAAGCTTATGGCTACACCTTC. The chain uses TRBV15 and TRBJ1-2, with no clear D. V lost 0 bases to trimming and J lost 5 bases, with 4 bases between them. CDR1 is LNHNV, CDR2 YYDKDF, per germline (reference sequence). CDR3 length: 12 amino acids.

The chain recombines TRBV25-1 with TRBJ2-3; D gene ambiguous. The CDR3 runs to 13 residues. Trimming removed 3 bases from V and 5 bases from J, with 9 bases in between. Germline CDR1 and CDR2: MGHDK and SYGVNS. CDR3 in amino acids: CASSERPGDTQYF. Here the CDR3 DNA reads TGTGCCAGCAGTGAGCGTCCGGGAGATACGCAGTATTTT.

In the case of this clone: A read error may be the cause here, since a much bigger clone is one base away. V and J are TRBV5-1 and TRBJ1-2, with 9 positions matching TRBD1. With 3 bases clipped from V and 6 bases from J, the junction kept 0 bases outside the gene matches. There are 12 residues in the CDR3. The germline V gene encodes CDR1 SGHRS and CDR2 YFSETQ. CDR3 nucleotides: TGCGCCAGCAGCTGGGACAGGGATGGCTACACCTTC. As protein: CASSWDRDGYTF.

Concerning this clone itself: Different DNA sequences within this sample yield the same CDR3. The CDR3 bases are TGTGCCAGCAGTTTGCGGGGAGAGACCCAGTACTTC. Its translation: CASSLRGETQYF. The V call is TRBV28, the J call TRBJ2-5, with a tentative D call TRBD2 (6 bases). V dropped 3 bases and J dropped 4 bases, with 6 bases sitting between them. This CDR3 is built from 12 residues. Germline CDR1 and CDR2: MDHEN and SYDVKM.

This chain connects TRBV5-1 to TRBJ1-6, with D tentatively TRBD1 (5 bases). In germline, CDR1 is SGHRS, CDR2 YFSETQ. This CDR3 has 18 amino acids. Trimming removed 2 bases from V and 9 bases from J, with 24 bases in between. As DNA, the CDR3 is TGCGCCAGCAGCTTATCTCACACTACGGGACTTCTGGGTTCACCCCTCCACTTT. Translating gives CASSLSHTTGLLGSPLHF.

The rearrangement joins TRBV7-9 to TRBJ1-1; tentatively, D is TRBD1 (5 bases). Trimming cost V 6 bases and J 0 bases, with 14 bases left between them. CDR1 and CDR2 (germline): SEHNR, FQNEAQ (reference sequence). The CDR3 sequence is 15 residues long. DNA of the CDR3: TGTGCCAGCAGTCCCGGGACGGGGGTGAACACTGAAGCTTTCTTT. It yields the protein CASSPGTGVNTEAFF.

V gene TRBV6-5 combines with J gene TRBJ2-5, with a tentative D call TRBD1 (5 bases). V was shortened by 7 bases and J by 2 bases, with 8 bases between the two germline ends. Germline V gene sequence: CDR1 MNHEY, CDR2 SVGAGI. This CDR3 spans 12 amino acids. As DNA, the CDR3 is TGTGCCAGCACGGCAGGGCAAGAGACCCAGTACTTC. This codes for CASTAGQETQYF.

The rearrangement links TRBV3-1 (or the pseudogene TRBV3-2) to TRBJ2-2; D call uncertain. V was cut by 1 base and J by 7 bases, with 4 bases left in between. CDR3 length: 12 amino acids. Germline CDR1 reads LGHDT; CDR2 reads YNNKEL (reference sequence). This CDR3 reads CASSQASGELFF. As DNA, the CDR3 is TGTGCCAGCAGCCAAGCCAGCGGGGAGCTGTTTTTT.

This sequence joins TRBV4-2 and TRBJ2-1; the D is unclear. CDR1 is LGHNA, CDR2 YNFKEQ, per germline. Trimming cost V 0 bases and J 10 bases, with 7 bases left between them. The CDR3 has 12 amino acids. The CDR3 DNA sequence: TGTGCCAGCAGCCAAGAATCCCGGGAGCAGTTCTTC. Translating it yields CASSQESREQFF.

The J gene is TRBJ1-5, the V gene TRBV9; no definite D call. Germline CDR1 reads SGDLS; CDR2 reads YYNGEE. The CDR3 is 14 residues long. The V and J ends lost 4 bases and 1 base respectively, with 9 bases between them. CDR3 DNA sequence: TGTGCCAGCAGCCGGCGGGAGAGCAATCAGCCCCAGCATTTT. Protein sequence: CASSRRESNQPQHF.

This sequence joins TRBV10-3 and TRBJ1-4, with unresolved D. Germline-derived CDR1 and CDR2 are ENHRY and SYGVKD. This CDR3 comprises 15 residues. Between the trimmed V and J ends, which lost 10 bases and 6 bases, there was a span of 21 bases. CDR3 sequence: CASLKAWAGDEKLFF. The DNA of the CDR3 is TGTGCCAGTCTTAAAGCTTGGGCAGGCGATGAAAAACTGTTTTTT.

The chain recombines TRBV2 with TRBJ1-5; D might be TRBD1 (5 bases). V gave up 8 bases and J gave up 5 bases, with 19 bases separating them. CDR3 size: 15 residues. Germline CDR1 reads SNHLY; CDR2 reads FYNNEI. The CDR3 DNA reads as TGTGCCAGCCGGGGGAGGAAGGGGTTGGATCAGCCCCAGCATTTT. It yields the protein CASRGRKGLDQPQHF.

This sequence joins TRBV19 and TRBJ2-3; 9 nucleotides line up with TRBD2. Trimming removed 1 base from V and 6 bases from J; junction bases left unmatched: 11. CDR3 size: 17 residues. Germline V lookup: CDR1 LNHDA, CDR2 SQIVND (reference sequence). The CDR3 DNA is TGTGCCAGTAGTATAGCATCAGCGGGAGGAACGGCGGATACGCAGTATTTT. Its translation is CASSIASAGGTADTQYF.

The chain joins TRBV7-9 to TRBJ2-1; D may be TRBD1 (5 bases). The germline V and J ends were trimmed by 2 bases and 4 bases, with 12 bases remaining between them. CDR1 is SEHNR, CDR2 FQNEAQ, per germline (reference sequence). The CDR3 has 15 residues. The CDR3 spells CASSLRQGIYNEQFF. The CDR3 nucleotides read TGTGCCAGCAGCTTACGGCAGGGAATTTACAATGAGCAGTTCTTC.

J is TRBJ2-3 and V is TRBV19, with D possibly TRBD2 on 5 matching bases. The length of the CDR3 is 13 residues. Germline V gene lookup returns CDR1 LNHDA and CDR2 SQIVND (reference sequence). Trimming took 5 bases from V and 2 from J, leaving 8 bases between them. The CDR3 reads CASSQRFTDTQYF. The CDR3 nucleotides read TGTGCCAGTAGTCAGCGGTTCACAGATACGCAGTATTTT.

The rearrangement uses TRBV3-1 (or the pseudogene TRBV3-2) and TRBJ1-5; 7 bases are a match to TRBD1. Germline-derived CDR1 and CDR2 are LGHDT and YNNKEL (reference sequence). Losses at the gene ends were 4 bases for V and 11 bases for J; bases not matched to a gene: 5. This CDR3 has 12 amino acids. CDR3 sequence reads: CASSPRQGAQHF. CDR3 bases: TGTGCCAGCAGCCCGAGACAGGGCGCCCAGCATTTT.

CDR3 region: CAINPGQGYEQYF. CDR3 nucleotide sequence: TGTGCCATCAACCCGGGACAGGGATACGAGCAGTACTTC. The chain carries TRBV10-3 and TRBJ2-7; 9 positions agree with TRBD1. J was trimmed by 4 bases and V by 7 bases; bases with no gene match: 5. From germline, CDR1 is ENHRY and CDR2 SYGVKD. CDR3 length equals 13 residues.

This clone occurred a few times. CDR3 DNA sequence: TGTGCCAGCAGCAAATTAGAGGACAGGGTGACCTACGAGCAGTACTTC. This encodes CASSKLEDRVTYEQYF. The chain recombines TRBV21-1 with TRBJ2-7; the table's D gene call, TRBD1, was not cross checked with the DNA. TRBV21-1 is termed a pseudogene. The CDR3 length is 16 residues.

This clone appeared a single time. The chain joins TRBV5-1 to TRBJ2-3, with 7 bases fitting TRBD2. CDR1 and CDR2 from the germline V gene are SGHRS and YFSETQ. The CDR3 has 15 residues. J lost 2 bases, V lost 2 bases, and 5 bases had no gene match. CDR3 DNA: TGCGCCAGCAGCTTCAACGGGGGGAACACAGATACGCAGTATTTT. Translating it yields CASSFNGGNTDTQYF. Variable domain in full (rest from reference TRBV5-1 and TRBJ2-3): KAGVTQTPRYLIKTRGQQVTLSCSPISGHRSVSWYQQTPGQGLQFLFEYFSETQRNKGNFPGRFSGRQFSNSRSEMNVSTLELGDSALYLCASSFNGGNTDTQYFGPGTRLTVL.

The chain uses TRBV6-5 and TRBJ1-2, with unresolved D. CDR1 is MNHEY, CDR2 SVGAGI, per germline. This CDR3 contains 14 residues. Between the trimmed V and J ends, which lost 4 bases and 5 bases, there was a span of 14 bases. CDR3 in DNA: TGTGCCAGCAGTTCCCGGGTCCACCTATATGGCTACACCTTC. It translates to CASSSRVHLYGYTF.

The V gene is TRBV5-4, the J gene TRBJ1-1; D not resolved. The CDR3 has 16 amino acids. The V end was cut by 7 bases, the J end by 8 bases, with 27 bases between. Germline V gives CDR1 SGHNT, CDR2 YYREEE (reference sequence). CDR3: CASGAGIALRGGEAFF. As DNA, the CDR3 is TGTGCCAGCGGCGCGGGAATAGCCCTTCGGGGAGGAGAAGCTTTCTTT.